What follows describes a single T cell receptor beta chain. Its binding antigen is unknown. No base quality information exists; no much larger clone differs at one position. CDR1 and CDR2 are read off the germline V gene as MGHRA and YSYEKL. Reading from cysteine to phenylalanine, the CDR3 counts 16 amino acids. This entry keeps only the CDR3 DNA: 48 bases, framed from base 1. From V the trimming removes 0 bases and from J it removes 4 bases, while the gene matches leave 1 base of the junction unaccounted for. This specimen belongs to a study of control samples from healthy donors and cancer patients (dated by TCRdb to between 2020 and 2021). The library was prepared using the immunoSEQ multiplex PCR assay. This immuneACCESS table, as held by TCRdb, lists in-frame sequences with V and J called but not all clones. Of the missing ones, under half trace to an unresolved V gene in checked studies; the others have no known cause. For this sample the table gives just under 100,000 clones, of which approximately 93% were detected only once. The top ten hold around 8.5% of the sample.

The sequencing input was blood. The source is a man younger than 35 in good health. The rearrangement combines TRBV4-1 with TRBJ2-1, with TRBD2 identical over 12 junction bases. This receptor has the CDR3 CASSQETSGSYNEQFF. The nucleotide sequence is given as TGCGCCAGCAGCCAAGAGACTAGCGGGAGTTACAATGAGCAGTTCTTC.